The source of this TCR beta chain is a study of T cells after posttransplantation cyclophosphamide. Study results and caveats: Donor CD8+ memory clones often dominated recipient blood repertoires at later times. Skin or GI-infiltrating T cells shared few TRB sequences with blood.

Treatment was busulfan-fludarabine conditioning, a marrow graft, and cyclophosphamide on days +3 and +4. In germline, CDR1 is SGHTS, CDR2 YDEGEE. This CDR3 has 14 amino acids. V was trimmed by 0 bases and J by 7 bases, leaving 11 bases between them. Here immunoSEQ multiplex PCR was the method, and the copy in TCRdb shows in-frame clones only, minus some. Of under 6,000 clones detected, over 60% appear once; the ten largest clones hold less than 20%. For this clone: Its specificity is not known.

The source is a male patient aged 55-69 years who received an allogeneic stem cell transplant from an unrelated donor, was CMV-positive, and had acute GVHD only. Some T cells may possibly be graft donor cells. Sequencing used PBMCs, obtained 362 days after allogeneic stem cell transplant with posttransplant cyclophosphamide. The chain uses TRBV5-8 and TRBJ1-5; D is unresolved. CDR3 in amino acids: CASSLGRFQQPQHF. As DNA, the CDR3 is TGTGCCAGCAGCTTGGGGCGGTTCCAACAGCCCCAGCATTTT.